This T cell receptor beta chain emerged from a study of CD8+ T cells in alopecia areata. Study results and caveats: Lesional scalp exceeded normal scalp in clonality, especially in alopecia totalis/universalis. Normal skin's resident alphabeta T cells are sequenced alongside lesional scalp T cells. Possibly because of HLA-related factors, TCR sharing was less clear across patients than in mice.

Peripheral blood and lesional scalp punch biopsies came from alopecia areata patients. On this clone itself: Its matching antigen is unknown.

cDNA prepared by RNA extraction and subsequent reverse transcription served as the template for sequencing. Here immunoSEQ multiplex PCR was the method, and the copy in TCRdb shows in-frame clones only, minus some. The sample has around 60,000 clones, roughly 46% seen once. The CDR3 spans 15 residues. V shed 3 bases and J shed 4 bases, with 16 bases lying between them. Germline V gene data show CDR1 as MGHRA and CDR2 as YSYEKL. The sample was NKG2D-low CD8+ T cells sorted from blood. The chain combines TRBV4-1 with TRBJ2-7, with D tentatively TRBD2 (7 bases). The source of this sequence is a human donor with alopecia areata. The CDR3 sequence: CASSHRGGGGYEQYF. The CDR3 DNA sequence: TGCGCCAGCAGCCACCGCGGGGGCGGCGGGTACGAGCAGTACTTC.